This entry features one T cell receptor (beta chain) sequence. Its antigen is as yet unknown. Some second doses came at about 4 weeks and others at about 12 weeks; these were pooled. The record originates from a study of T cell responses to AZD1222 COVID-19 vaccine. V shed 3 bases and J 4 bases; nucleotides not matched to a gene: 2. The CDR3 totals 15 residues. Germline loops: CDR1 SGHTA, CDR2 FQGTGA. Study-level findings and limits: Donors were largely white British and mainly female; clonal diversity was possibly underestimated. Baseline serostatus was positive in only a handful of AZD1222 recipients.

Clones were sequenced by immunoSEQ multiplex PCR, and TCRdb holds only the in-frame ones, with some missing. The sample has approximately 150,000 clones; roughly 89% are singletons. This TCR came from an adult who received the AZD1222 COVID-19 vaccine. The sample was peripheral blood, taken 28 days after the second AZD1222 dose. This chain connects TRBV7-3 to TRBJ2-1, with 11 bases identical to TRBD2. CDR3 nucleotide sequence: TGTGCCAGCAGCTTCGGGACTAGCGGTTACAATGAGCAGTTCTTC. Translating gives CASSFGTSGYNEQFF.